Listed below are T cell receptor beta chains from one sample, sequenced in a study of cytomegalovirus exposure and HLA in healthy donors. Using immunoSEQ multiplex PCR, the repertoire was profiled, and TCRdb retains in-frame clones only, with some absent. The repertoire has about 150,000 clones, around 75% of them found once; the top ten carry approximately 2.8%. What was sequenced was PBMCs. These receptor sequences come from a male donor in good health and CMV-seronegative. CDR3s include the opening cysteine and the closing phenylalanine or tryptophan. The order of the fields is clone size, D gene, J gene, V gene, CDR3 DNA, CDR3 protein. A D gene is named only where the DNA matches it firmly. Size values are once, few and many counts, or a class for expanded clones, and some rows have none.

clone size: .
D gene: .
J gene: TRBJ2-3
V gene: TRBV30
CDR3 DNA: TGTGCCTGGAGCGTCGTCACAGATACGCAGTATTTT
CDR3 protein: CAWSVVTDTQYF

clone size: .
D gene: .
J gene: TRBJ1-4
V gene: TRBV5-1
CDR3 DNA: TGCGCCAGCAGCCGGGACTTGGGGGAAAAACTGTTTTTT
CDR3 protein: CASSRDLGEKLFF

clone size: .
D gene: TRBD1
J gene: TRBJ2-7
V gene: TRBV28
CDR3 DNA: TGTGCCAGCAGTTTCCTGTACTCAGGGCAGGGGGCTAGCTCCTACGAGCAGTACTTC
CDR3 protein: CASSFLYSGQGASSYEQYF

clone size: few
D gene: .
J gene: TRBJ1-1
V gene: TRBV5-1
CDR3 DNA: TGCGCCAGCAGCTTGGAGGTAGGGGCTGAAGCTTTCTTT
CDR3 protein: CASSLEVGAEAFF

clone size: .
D gene: .
J gene: TRBJ2-4
V gene: TRBV2
CDR3 DNA: TGTGCCAGCAGTGAACGGGCAGGGGTCAAATACTTC
CDR3 protein: CASSERAGVKYF

clone size: once
D gene: TRBD1
J gene: TRBJ2-7
V gene: TRBV11-2
CDR3 DNA: TGTGCCAGCAGCCGTGTAGGGGGACAGGGCATCTACGAGCAGTACTTC
CDR3 protein: CASSRVGGQGIYEQYF

clone size: few
D gene: TRBD2
J gene: TRBJ2-5
V gene: TRBV18
CDR3 DNA: TGTGCCAGCTCACCCCAGGGGACTAGCGGCTTTGAGACCCAGTACTTC
CDR3 protein: CASSPQGTSGFETQYF

clone size: .
D gene: TRBD2
J gene: TRBJ2-5
V gene: TRBV4-3
CDR3 DNA: TGCGCCAGCAGCCAAAAAACACTAGCGGGAGGAGGAGAGACCCAGTACTTC
CDR3 protein: CASSQKTLAGGGETQYF

clone size: few
D gene: TRBD1
J gene: TRBJ2-3
V gene: TRBV10-3
CDR3 DNA: TGTGCCAGCATGGAGGGGACAGGGATAACAGATACGCAGTATTTT
CDR3 protein: CASMEGTGITDTQYF

clone size: .
D gene: .
J gene: TRBJ1-1
V gene: TRBV5-1
CDR3 DNA: TGCGCCAGCAGCTCCGGCTCAGGGGCTGACACTGAAGCTCTCTTT
CDR3 protein: CASSSGSGADTEALF

clone size: .
D gene: .
J gene: TRBJ2-5
V gene: TRBV9
CDR3 DNA: TGTGCCAGCAGTCCTAGTGGGGTGGAGGGGACCCAGTACTTC
CDR3 protein: CASSPSGVEGTQYF

clone size: few
D gene: .
J gene: TRBJ2-1
V gene: TRBV4-1
CDR3 DNA: TGCGCCAGCAGCCAAGATATACAGGCCTACAATGAGCAGTTCTTC
CDR3 protein: CASSQDIQAYNEQFF

clone size: .
D gene: .
J gene: TRBJ2-7
V gene: TRBV11-3
CDR3 DNA: TGTGCCAGCAGCTTATCGACCGGGACTGATGACGAGCAGTACTTC
CDR3 protein: CASSLSTGTDDEQYF

clone size: .
D gene: .
J gene: TRBJ1-5
V gene: TRBV2
CDR3 DNA: TGTGCCAGCAGTTACAACGGCAATCAGCCCCAGCATTTT
CDR3 protein: CASSYNGNQPQHF

clone size: .
D gene: TRBD1
J gene: TRBJ1-5
V gene: TRBV7-9
CDR3 DNA: TGTGCCAGCAGCTTAGTAGGACAGGGGGCATATCAGCCCCAGCATTTT
CDR3 protein: CASSLVGQGAYQPQHF

clone size: .
D gene: TRBD1
J gene: TRBJ1-2
V gene: TRBV7-3
CDR3 DNA: TGTGCCAGCAGCTCGGGACAGGCTAACTATGGCTACACCTTC
CDR3 protein: CASSSGQANYGYTF

clone size: .
D gene: .
J gene: TRBJ2-2
V gene: TRBV14
CDR3 DNA: TGTGCCAGCAGCCAGTCCCGTCGGGAGCTGTTTTTT
CDR3 protein: CASSQSRRELFF

clone size: .
D gene: TRBD2
J gene: TRBJ2-3
V gene: TRBV25-1
CDR3 DNA: TGTGCCAGCAGTGAATATGGGGGCAGCGGGAGGGCCACAAAATGGTATTTT
CDR3 protein: CASSEYGGSGRATKWYF

clone size: .
D gene: .
J gene: TRBJ2-3
V gene: TRBV7-2
CDR3 DNA: TGTGCCAGCAGCTTAATCCCCTTGAGCACAGATACGCAGTATTTT
CDR3 protein: CASSLIPLSTDTQYF

clone size: .
D gene: .
J gene: TRBJ2-2
V gene: TRBV29-1
CDR3 DNA: TGCAGCGCTCCAGGGGACACCGGGGAGCTGTTTTTT
CDR3 protein: CSAPGDTGELFF

clone size: .
D gene: .
J gene: TRBJ1-6
V gene: TRBV6-6
CDR3 DNA: TGTGCCAGCAAGATGACAGTCAATTCACCCCTCCACTTT
CDR3 protein: CASKMTVNSPLHF

clone size: .
D gene: TRBD1
J gene: TRBJ2-1
V gene: TRBV7-9
CDR3 DNA: TGTGCCAGCAGCTCCCGGGACAGGGGGCCCAATGAGCAGTTCTTC
CDR3 protein: CASSSRDRGPNEQFF

clone size: .
D gene: .
J gene: TRBJ2-1
V gene: TRBV11-2
CDR3 DNA: TGTGCCAGCAGCTTAGACGTCTCCTACAATGAGCAGTTCTTC
CDR3 protein: CASSLDVSYNEQFF

clone size: .
D gene: TRBD1
J gene: TRBJ1-2
V gene: TRBV28
CDR3 DNA: TGTGCCAGCAGTCGGACAGGGGAGGGCTATGGCTACACCTTC
CDR3 protein: CASSRTGEGYGYTF

clone size: .
D gene: TRBD1
J gene: TRBJ2-1
V gene: TRBV6-1
CDR3 DNA: TGTGCCAGCAGTGGACAGGGCTACCCCTACAATGAGCAGTTCTTC
CDR3 protein: CASSGQGYPYNEQFF

clone size: few
D gene: TRBD1
J gene: TRBJ2-2
V gene: TRBV10-2
CDR3 DNA: TGCGCCAGCAGTGAGAGGGGACAGATATTGAACACCGGGGAGCTGTTTTTT
CDR3 protein: CASSERGQILNTGELFF

clone size: .
D gene: TRBD1
J gene: TRBJ2-7
V gene: TRBV6-5
CDR3 DNA: TGTGCCAGCAGTAGGGGACAGAACTACGAGCAGTACTTC
CDR3 protein: CASSRGQNYEQYF

clone size: .
D gene: .
J gene: TRBJ2-7
V gene: TRBV30
CDR3 DNA: TGTGCCTGGGCTGACCGGGTCGAGCAGTACTTC
CDR3 protein: CAWADRVEQYF

clone size: .
D gene: .
J gene: TRBJ2-7
V gene: TRBV21-1
CDR3 DNA: TGTGCCAGCACTTCAAAGGGACACTTCTACGAGCAGTACTTC
CDR3 protein: CASTSKGHFYEQYF